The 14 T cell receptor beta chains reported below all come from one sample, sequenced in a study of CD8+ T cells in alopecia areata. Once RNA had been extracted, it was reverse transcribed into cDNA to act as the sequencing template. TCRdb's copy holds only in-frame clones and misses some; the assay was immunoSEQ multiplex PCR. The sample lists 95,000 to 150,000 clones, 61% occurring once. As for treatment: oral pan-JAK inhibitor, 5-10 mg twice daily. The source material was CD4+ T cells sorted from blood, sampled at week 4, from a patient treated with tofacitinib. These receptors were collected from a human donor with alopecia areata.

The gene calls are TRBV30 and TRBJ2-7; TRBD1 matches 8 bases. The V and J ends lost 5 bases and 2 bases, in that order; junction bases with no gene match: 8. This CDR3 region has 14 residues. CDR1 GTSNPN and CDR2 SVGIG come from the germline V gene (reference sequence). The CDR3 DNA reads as TGTGCCTGGGGCCTACAGGGGGGTACCTACGAGCAGTACTTC. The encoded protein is CAWGLQGGTYEQYF.

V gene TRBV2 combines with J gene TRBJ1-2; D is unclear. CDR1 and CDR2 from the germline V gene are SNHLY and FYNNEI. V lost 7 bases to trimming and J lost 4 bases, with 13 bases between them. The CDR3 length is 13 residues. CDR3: CASTMTKAYGYTF. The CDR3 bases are TGTGCCAGCACCATGACTAAAGCCTATGGCTACACCTTC.

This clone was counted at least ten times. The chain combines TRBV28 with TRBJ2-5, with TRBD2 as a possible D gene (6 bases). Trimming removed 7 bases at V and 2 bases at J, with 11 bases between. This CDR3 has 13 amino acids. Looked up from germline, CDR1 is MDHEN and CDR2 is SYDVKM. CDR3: CASTTRGQETQYF. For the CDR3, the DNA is TGTGCCAGCACCACACGGGGGCAAGAGACCCAGTACTTC.

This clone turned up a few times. CDR3 in amino acids: CASSQDRGNYGYTF. The CDR3, as DNA: TGCGCCAGCAGCCAAGACCGAGGGAACTATGGCTACACCTTC. V is TRBV4-1 and J is TRBJ1-2; D remains unclear. The CDR3 spans 14 residues. Per germline, CDR1 MGHRA and CDR2 YSYEKL. Trimming removed 0 bases at V and 2 bases at J, with 7 bases between.

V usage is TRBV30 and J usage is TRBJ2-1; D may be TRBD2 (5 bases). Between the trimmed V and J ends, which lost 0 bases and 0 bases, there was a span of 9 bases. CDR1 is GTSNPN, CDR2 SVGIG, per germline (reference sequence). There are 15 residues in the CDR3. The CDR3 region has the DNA TGTGCCTGGAGTGTTGGTGGGAGCTCCTACAATGAGCAGTTCTTC. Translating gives CAWSVGGSSYNEQFF.

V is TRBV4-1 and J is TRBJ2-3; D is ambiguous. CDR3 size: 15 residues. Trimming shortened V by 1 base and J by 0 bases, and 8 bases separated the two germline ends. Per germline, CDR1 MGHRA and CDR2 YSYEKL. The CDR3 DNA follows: TGCGCCAGCAGCCAAGCGGAGTCTAGCACAGATACGCAGTATTTT. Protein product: CASSQAESSTDTQYF.

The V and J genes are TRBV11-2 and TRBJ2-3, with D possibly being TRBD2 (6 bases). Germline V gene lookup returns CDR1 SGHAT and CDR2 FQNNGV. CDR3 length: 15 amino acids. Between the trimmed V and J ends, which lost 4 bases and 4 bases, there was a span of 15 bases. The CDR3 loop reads CASSWLTRLADTQYF. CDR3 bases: TGTGCCAGCAGCTGGCTCACTAGACTAGCAGATACGCAGTATTTT.

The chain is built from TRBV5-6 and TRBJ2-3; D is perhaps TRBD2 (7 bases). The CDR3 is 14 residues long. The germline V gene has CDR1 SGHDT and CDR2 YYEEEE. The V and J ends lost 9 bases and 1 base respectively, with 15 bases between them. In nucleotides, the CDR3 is TGTGCCACTACTAAGGGGGGGGGCACAGATACGCAGTATTTT. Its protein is CATTKGGGTDTQYF.

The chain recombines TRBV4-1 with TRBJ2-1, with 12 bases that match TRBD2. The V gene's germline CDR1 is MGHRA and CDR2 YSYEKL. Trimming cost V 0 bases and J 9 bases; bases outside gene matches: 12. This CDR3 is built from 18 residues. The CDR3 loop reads CASSQDLLAGGQSGEQFF. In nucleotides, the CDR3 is TGCGCCAGCAGCCAAGATCTCCTAGCGGGGGGGCAGTCAGGTGAGCAGTTCTTC.

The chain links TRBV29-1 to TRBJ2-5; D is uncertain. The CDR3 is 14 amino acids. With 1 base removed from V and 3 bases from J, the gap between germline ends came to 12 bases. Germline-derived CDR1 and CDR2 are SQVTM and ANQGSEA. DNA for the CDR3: TGCAGCGTTGAAGGGATGGAAGGAAAAGAGACCCAGTACTTC. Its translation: CSVEGMEGKETQYF.

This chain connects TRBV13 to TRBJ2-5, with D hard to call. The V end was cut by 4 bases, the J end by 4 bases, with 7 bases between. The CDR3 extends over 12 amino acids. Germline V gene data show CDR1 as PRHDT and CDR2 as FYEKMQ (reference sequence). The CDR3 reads CASSSGLETQYF. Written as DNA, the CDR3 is TGTGCCAGCAGCTCAGGATTAGAGACCCAGTACTTC.

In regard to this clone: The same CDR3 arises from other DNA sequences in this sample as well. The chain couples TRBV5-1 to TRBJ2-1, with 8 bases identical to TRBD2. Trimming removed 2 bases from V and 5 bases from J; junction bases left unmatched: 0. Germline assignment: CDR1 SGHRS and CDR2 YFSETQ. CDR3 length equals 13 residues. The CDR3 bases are TGCGCCAGCAGCTTAGCGGGGGACAATGAGCAGTTCTTC. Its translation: CASSLAGDNEQFF.

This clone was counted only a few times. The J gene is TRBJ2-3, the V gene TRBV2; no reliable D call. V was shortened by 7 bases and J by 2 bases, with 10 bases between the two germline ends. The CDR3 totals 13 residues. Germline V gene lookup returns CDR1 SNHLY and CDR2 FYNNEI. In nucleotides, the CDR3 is TGTGCCAGCAATGCAGAACACACAGATACGCAGTATTTT. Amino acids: CASNAEHTDTQYF.

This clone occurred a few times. The chain's CDR3 is CASMMTGDSYEQYF. In DNA form, the CDR3 reads TGTGCCAGCATGATGACAGGGGACTCCTACGAGCAGTACTTC. This rearrangement joins TRBV6-1 to TRBJ2-7, with TRBD1 matching over 8 bases. Germline-derived CDR1 and CDR2 are MNHNS and SASEGT. The CDR3 length is 14 residues. The ends lost 7 bases at V and 0 bases at J; junction bases unmatched: 5.